A selection of T cell receptor beta chains follows, all from one sample in a study of T cells after yellow fever vaccination. TCRdb re-analysed the 5' RACE reads in MiXCR, keeping a single row per CDR3 protein. The sample yields about 310,000 distinct CDR3 sequences, around 4% seen once. Material: PBMCs, obtained on the day of the yellow fever booster vaccination. All receptors derive from a man younger than 35 who received the YFV17D yellow fever vaccine. Both conserved end residues are part of each CDR3. D genes are given only for firm matches. Expanded clones get a size class; other rows say once, few or many, or leave the size out.

cdr3_nt: TGCGCCAGCGGGCCGACAGGGACCACCGGGGAGCTGTTTTTT
cdr3_aa: CASGPTGTTGELFF
v_call: TRBV5-1
clone_size: many
j_call: TRBJ2-2
d_call: TRBD1

cdr3_nt: TGCAGCGCCACAGACGGAACGAATGAAAAACTGTTTTTT
cdr3_aa: CSATDGTNEKLFF
v_call: TRBV29-1
clone_size: .
j_call: TRBJ1-4
d_call: .

cdr3_nt: TGCGCCAGCAGTGACGGGCAGGGCCCAGTCTACGAGCAGTACTTC
cdr3_aa: CASSDGQGPVYEQYF
v_call: TRBV10-1
clone_size: many
j_call: TRBJ2-7
d_call: .

cdr3_nt: TGTGCCAGCAGCCCAGCGGGGGGCAGAGGGACAGATACGCAGTATTTT
cdr3_aa: CASSPAGGRGTDTQYF
v_call: TRBV5-6
clone_size: .
j_call: TRBJ2-3
d_call: TRBD2

cdr3_nt: TGTGCCAGCAGTACACAATCCCCCTACGAGCAGTACTTC
cdr3_aa: CASSTQSPYEQYF
v_call: TRBV7-6
clone_size: few
j_call: TRBJ2-7
d_call: .

cdr3_nt: TGTGCCAGCAGTCAGGGGGGGGGCCCCCCCTACGAGCAGTACTTC
cdr3_aa: CASSQGGGPPYEQYF
v_call: TRBV7-2
clone_size: many
j_call: TRBJ2-7
d_call: .

cdr3_nt: TGCGCCAGCAGCTTGAACAGGGACACCGGGGAGCTGTTTTTT
cdr3_aa: CASSLNRDTGELFF
v_call: TRBV5-1
clone_size: few
j_call: TRBJ2-2
d_call: .

cdr3_nt: TGTGCCACCAGCCACAAGACAGGTTTGAACACTGAAGCTTTCTTT
cdr3_aa: CATSHKTGLNTEAFF
v_call: TRBV15
clone_size: many
j_call: TRBJ1-1
d_call: .

cdr3_nt: TGTGCCAGCAGCGATACAGGGGGCGCGAAGACCCAGTACTTC
cdr3_aa: CASSDTGGAKTQYF
v_call: TRBV25-1
clone_size: many
j_call: TRBJ2-5
d_call: TRBD1

cdr3_nt: TGTGCCAGCAGTGACGGGCAGTACTTC
cdr3_aa: CASSDGQYF
v_call: TRBV2
clone_size: few
j_call: TRBJ2-7
d_call: .

cdr3_nt: TGTGCCAGCAGCTCGAGAGGACAGGGAACACATACGCAGTATTTT
cdr3_aa: CASSSRGQGTHTQYF
v_call: TRBV7-2
clone_size: few
j_call: TRBJ2-3
d_call: TRBD1

cdr3_nt: TGCGCCAGCAGCTTGGTGGTTGGGGAAGGATCGGCTGAAGCTTTCTTT
cdr3_aa: CASSLVVGEGSAEAFF
v_call: TRBV5-1
clone_size: .
j_call: TRBJ1-1
d_call: .

cdr3_nt: TGTGCCATCAGTGAGTCTAGGACATTGAACACTGAAGCTTTCTTT
cdr3_aa: CAISESRTLNTEAFF
v_call: TRBV10-3
clone_size: few
j_call: TRBJ1-1
d_call: .

cdr3_nt: TGCAGTGCTAGCCCGGGCTACGAGCAGTACTTC
cdr3_aa: CSASPGYEQYF
v_call: TRBV20-1
clone_size: many
j_call: TRBJ2-7
d_call: .

cdr3_nt: TGCAGCGTTGTAGGGGGAGCCGGGGAGCTGTTTTTT
cdr3_aa: CSVVGGAGELFF
v_call: TRBV29-1
clone_size: many
j_call: TRBJ2-2
d_call: .

cdr3_nt: TGTGCCAGCAACCCTCCAAGGACTGGGGCCAACGTCCTGACTTTC
cdr3_aa: CASNPPRTGANVLTF
v_call: TRBV7-2
clone_size: many
j_call: TRBJ2-6
d_call: .

cdr3_nt: TGCAGTGCTCGGGATAATGGACAGGGGGCGGGAGGCTACACCTTC
cdr3_aa: CSARDNGQGAGGYTF
v_call: TRBV20-1
clone_size: many
j_call: TRBJ1-2
d_call: TRBD1

cdr3_nt: TGTGCCAGCAGCTCTTTGTGGGGGGGCCACGAGGAGCAGTTCTTC
cdr3_aa: CASSSLWGGHEEQFF
v_call: TRBV7-9
clone_size: .
j_call: TRBJ2-1
d_call: .

cdr3_nt: TGCAGTGCCCCAAGGCCAGGGCTGTTAATAGAGACCCAGTACTTC
cdr3_aa: CSAPRPGLLIETQYF
v_call: TRBV20-1
clone_size: many
j_call: TRBJ2-5
d_call: .

cdr3_nt: TGCAGTGCTAGCGGGGGGAACTACAATGAGCAGTTCTTC
cdr3_aa: CSASGGNYNEQFF
v_call: TRBV20-1
clone_size: many
j_call: TRBJ2-1
d_call: TRBD2

cdr3_nt: TGTGCCAGCAGTTTTGACAGGTTAGGCACTGAAGCTTTCTTT
cdr3_aa: CASSFDRLGTEAFF
v_call: TRBV6-5
clone_size: .
j_call: TRBJ1-1
d_call: .

cdr3_nt: TGTGCCACCAGCGGTCGTGGCATCGGTAGGAATGAGCAGTTCTTC
cdr3_aa: CATSGRGIGRNEQFF
v_call: TRBV15
clone_size: few
j_call: TRBJ2-1
d_call: .

cdr3_nt: TGTGCCAGCAGTTCGAGAGGGTGGTGGACCGGGGCCAACGTCCTGACTTTC
cdr3_aa: CASSSRGWWTGANVLTF
v_call: TRBV28
clone_size: few
j_call: TRBJ2-6
d_call: .

cdr3_nt: TGTGCCAGCAGCCAAGGCGGGGGGCCGTACGAGCAGTACTTC
cdr3_aa: CASSQGGGPYEQYF
v_call: TRBV3-1
clone_size: few
j_call: TRBJ2-7
d_call: TRBD2

cdr3_nt: TGTGCCAGCTCGGAGGGATCTGGGGCCAACGTCCTGACTTTC
cdr3_aa: CASSEGSGANVLTF
v_call: TRBV18
clone_size: few
j_call: TRBJ2-6
d_call: .

cdr3_nt: TGTGCCAGCAGTAAAAGCCACGAAGGGACCCAGTACTTC
cdr3_aa: CASSKSHEGTQYF
v_call: TRBV6-6
clone_size: few
j_call: TRBJ2-5
d_call: .

cdr3_nt: TGTGCCAGCAGCTTAGGACCCGGCTCTGGAAACACCATATATTTT
cdr3_aa: CASSLGPGSGNTIYF
v_call: TRBV7-3
clone_size: many
j_call: TRBJ1-3
d_call: .

cdr3_nt: TGTGCCAGCAGCGATGGGGGTTATAAGAATGAGCAGTTCTTC
cdr3_aa: CASSDGGYKNEQFF
v_call: TRBV9
clone_size: .
j_call: TRBJ2-1
d_call: .

cdr3_nt: TGTGCCAGCAGTTTGGACAGGGGAGGAACTGAAGCTTTCTTT
cdr3_aa: CASSLDRGGTEAFF
v_call: TRBV2
clone_size: many
j_call: TRBJ1-1
d_call: TRBD1

cdr3_nt: TGTGCCAGCAGTGACCGCCAGCCAGATACGCAGTATTTT
cdr3_aa: CASSDRQPDTQYF
v_call: TRBV6-1
clone_size: many
j_call: TRBJ2-3
d_call: .

cdr3_nt: TGTGCCAGCAGCTTAGATCCAGGGGCGCGGAACACTGAAGCTTTCTTT
cdr3_aa: CASSLDPGARNTEAFF
v_call: TRBV7-9
clone_size: few
j_call: TRBJ1-1
d_call: .

cdr3_nt: TGCAGTGCTGTTGAGGGCCTCAGCTCCTACAATGAGCAGTTCTTC
cdr3_aa: CSAVEGLSSYNEQFF
v_call: TRBV20-1
clone_size: many
j_call: TRBJ2-1
d_call: .

cdr3_nt: TGTGCCAGCAGCCAAGGGCTGGGCGCAGGGGGAGAAAGAGAGACCCAGTACTTC
cdr3_aa: CASSQGLGAGGERETQYF
v_call: TRBV3-1
clone_size: few
j_call: TRBJ2-5
d_call: TRBD1

cdr3_nt: TGTGCCAGCAGTGAATATCCCAATCAGCCCCAGCATTTT
cdr3_aa: CASSEYPNQPQHF
v_call: TRBV2
clone_size: .
j_call: TRBJ1-5
d_call: .

cdr3_nt: TGTGCCAGCAGCTTGGGTACTGGGCTGTGGAATCAGCCCCAGCATTTT
cdr3_aa: CASSLGTGLWNQPQHF
v_call: TRBV5-8
clone_size: many
j_call: TRBJ1-5
d_call: .

cdr3_nt: TGCAGTGCTAGAGTAGTTGAGACCCAGTACTTC
cdr3_aa: CSARVVETQYF
v_call: TRBV20-1
clone_size: .
j_call: TRBJ2-5
d_call: .

cdr3_nt: TGCAGTGCACCTGGACGGCTACTCCAAGAGACCCAGTACTTC
cdr3_aa: CSAPGRLLQETQYF
v_call: TRBV20-1
clone_size: many
j_call: TRBJ2-5
d_call: .

cdr3_nt: TGTGCCAGCAGACATACTAGCGGGAGATCCTACGAGCAGTACTTC
cdr3_aa: CASRHTSGRSYEQYF
v_call: TRBV11-2
clone_size: few
j_call: TRBJ2-7
d_call: TRBD2

cdr3_nt: TGCAGCGTTGGTAGTACAGGGGGGTACTATGGCTACACCTTC
cdr3_aa: CSVGSTGGYYGYTF
v_call: TRBV29-1
clone_size: few
j_call: TRBJ1-2
d_call: TRBD1

cdr3_nt: TGCGCCAGCAGCCAAGCTAGAGCAGACCTCACCGGGGAGCTGTTTTTT
cdr3_aa: CASSQARADLTGELFF
v_call: TRBV4-3
clone_size: many
j_call: TRBJ2-2
d_call: .

cdr3_nt: TGTGCCAGCAGGTCCGGGGGAAGCTATGGCTACACCTTC
cdr3_aa: CASRSGGSYGYTF
v_call: TRBV12-3/TRBV12-4
clone_size: few
j_call: TRBJ1-2
d_call: .

cdr3_nt: TGTGCCAGCACCAGGACTAGCTCCTACAATGAGCAGTTCTTC
cdr3_aa: CASTRTSSYNEQFF
v_call: TRBV5-6
clone_size: few
j_call: TRBJ2-1
d_call: TRBD2

cdr3_nt: TGCGCCAGCAGCCAAGATAAGGGACAAAACATTCAGTACTTC
cdr3_aa: CASSQDKGQNIQYF
v_call: TRBV4-3
clone_size: many
j_call: TRBJ2-4
d_call: .

cdr3_nt: TGTGCCAGCAGCCCGGGGACAGGGGGCCCAGATACGCAGTATTTT
cdr3_aa: CASSPGTGGPDTQYF
v_call: TRBV5-5
clone_size: many
j_call: TRBJ2-3
d_call: TRBD1

cdr3_nt: TGCGCCAGCAGCTTGGCCAGTTCGGGATCGGTTCGGGGCGTAAACACTGAAGCTTTCTTT
cdr3_aa: CASSLASSGSVRGVNTEAFF
v_call: TRBV5-1
clone_size: .
j_call: TRBJ1-1
d_call: .

cdr3_nt: TGCGCCAGCAGCTTAAGTCTATTAGGAGACTCGAACACTGAAGCTTTCTTT
cdr3_aa: CASSLSLLGDSNTEAFF
v_call: TRBV5-1
clone_size: many
j_call: TRBJ1-1
d_call: .

cdr3_nt: TGTGCCAGCAGCCCTAGTAAGGTTCAAGAGACCCAGTACTTC
cdr3_aa: CASSPSKVQETQYF
v_call: TRBV7-2
clone_size: .
j_call: TRBJ2-5
d_call: .

cdr3_nt: TGTGCCAGCAATCTACGGAGCAATCAGCCCCAGCATTTT
cdr3_aa: CASNLRSNQPQHF
v_call: TRBV6-1
clone_size: many
j_call: TRBJ1-5
d_call: .

cdr3_nt: TGTGCCAGCAGCTACCGGGAGCCGGCCCGGCGGGAGACCCAGTACTTC
cdr3_aa: CASSYREPARRETQYF
v_call: TRBV7-2
clone_size: few
j_call: TRBJ2-5
d_call: .

cdr3_nt: TGCAGCGTTGAAGCTGGGCGGGGGCAACCAGATACGCAGTATTTT
cdr3_aa: CSVEAGRGQPDTQYF
v_call: TRBV29-1
clone_size: many
j_call: TRBJ2-3
d_call: .